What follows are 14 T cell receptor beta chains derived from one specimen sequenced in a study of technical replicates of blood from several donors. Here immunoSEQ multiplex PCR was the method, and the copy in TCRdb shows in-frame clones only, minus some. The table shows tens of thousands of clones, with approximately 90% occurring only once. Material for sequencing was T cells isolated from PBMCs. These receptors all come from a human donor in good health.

CDR3 coding DNA: TGTGCCAGCAGCTTCCCCCGACGGGGGACTGGAAACACCATATATTTT. Translated: CASSFPRRGTGNTIYF. The chain recombines TRBV11-3 with TRBJ1-3; tentative D call: TRBD1 (5 bases). V was clipped by 3 bases and J by 2 bases, with 14 bases between them. CDR3 length: 16 amino acids. Germline CDR1 reads SGHNT; CDR2 reads YENEEA.

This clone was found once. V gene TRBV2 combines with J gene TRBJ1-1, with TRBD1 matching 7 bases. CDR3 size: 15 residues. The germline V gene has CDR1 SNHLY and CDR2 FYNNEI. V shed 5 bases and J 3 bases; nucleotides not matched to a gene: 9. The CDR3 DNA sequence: TGTGCCAGCAGTTTTCACAGGGGATCCGACACTGAAGCTTTCTTT. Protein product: CASSFHRGSDTEAFF. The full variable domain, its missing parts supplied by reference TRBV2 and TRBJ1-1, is EPEVTQTPSHQVTQMGQEVILRCVPISNHLYFYWYRQILGQKVEFLVSFYNNEISEKSEIFDDQFSVERPDGSNFTLKIRSTKLEDSAMYFCASSFHRGSDTEAFFGQGTRLTVV.

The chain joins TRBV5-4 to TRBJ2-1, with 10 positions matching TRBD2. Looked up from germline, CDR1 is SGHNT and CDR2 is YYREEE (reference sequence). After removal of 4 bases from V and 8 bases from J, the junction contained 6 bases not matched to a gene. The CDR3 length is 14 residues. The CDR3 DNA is TGTGCCAGCAGCGAACTAGCGGGATCTGATGAGCAGTTCTTC. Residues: CASSELAGSDEQFF.

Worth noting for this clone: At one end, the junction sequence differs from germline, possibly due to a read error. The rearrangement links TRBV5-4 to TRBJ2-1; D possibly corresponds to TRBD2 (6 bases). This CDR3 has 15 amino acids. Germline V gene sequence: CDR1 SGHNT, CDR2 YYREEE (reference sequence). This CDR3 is CASSMGGASNNEQFF. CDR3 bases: TGTGCCAGCAGCATGGGGGGAGCCTCCAACAATGAGCAGTTCTTC.

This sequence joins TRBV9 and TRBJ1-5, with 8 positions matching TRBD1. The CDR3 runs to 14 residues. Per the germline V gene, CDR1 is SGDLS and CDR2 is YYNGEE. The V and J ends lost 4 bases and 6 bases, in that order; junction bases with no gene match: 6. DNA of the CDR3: TGTGCCAGCAGCCCCCTGGACAGGGCTCAGCCCCAGCATTTT. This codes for CASSPLDRAQPQHF.

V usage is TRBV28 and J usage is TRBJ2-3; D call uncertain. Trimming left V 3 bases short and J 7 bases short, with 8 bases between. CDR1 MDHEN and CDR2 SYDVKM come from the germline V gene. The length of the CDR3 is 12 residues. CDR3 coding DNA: TGTGCCAGCAGTTTTTCGGAGAATACGCAGTATTTT. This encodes CASSFSENTQYF.

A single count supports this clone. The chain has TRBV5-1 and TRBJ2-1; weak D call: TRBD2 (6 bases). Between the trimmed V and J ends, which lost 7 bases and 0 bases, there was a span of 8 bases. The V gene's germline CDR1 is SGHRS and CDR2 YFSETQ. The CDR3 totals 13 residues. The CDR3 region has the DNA TGCGCCAGCTGGAGGGACTCCTACAATGAGCAGTTCTTC. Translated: CASWRDSYNEQFF.

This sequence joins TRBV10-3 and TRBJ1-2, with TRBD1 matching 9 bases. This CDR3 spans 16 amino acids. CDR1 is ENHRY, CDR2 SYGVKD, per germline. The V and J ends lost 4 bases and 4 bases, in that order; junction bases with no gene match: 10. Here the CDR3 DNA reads TGTGCCATCAGTGGAGGACAGGGGAGGTTGAGCTATGGCTACACCTTC. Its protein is CAISGGQGRLSYGYTF.

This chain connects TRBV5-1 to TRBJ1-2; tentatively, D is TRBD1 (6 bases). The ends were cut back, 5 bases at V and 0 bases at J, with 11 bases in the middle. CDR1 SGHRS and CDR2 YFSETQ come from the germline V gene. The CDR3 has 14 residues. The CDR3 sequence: CASSDRKTNYGYTF. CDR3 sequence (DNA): TGCGCCAGCAGTGACAGGAAGACTAACTATGGCTACACCTTC.

Written as DNA, the CDR3 is TGTGCCAGCTCACTAGATGTGAACACTGAAGCTTTCTTT. Protein: CASSLDVNTEAFF. The gene calls are TRBV18 and TRBJ1-1; D is ambiguous. Trimming shortened V by 4 bases and J by 0 bases, and 6 bases separated the two germline ends. Germline V gene data show CDR1 as KGHSH and CDR2 as LQKENI. The CDR3 sequence is 13 residues long. The variable domain in full, completed from reference TRBV18 and TRBJ1-1, reads NAGVMQNPRHLVRRRGQEARLRCSPMKGHSHVYWYRQLPEEGLKFMVYLQKENIIDESGMPKERFSAEFPKEGPSILRIQQVVRGDSAAYFCASSLDVNTEAFFGQGTRLTVV.

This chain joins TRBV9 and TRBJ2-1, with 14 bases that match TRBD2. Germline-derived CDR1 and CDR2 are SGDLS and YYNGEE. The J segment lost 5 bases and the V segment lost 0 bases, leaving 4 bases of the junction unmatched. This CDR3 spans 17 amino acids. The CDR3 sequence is CASSVVMGLAGDNEQFF. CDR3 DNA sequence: TGTGCCAGCAGCGTAGTAATGGGACTAGCGGGGGACAATGAGCAGTTCTTC.

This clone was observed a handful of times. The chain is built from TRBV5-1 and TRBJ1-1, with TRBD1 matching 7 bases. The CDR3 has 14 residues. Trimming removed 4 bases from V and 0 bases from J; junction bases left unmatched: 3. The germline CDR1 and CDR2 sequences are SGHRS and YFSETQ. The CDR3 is CASSAGQLNTEAFF. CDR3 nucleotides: TGCGCCAGCAGCGCGGGACAGTTGAACACTGAAGCTTTCTTT. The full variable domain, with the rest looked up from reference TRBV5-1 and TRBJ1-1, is KAGVTQTPRYLIKTRGQQVTLSCSPISGHRSVSWYQQTPGQGLQFLFEYFSETQRNKGNFPGRFSGRQFSNSRSEMNVSTLELGDSALYLCASSAGQLNTEAFFGQGTRLTVV.

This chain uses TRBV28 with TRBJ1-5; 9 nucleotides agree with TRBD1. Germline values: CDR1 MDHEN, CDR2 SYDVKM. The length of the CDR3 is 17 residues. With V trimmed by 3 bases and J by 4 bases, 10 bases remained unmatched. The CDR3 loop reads CASSLIKGQGLNQPQHF. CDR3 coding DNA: TGTGCCAGCAGTTTGATCAAAGGACAGGGGCTAAATCAGCCCCAGCATTTT.

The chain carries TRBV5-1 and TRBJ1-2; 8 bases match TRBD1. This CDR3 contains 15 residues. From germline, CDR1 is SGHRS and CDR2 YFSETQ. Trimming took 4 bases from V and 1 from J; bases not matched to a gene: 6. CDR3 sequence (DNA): TGCGCCAGCAGCGGCGGGACAGGATATAACTATGGCTACACCTTC. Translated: CASSGGTGYNYGYTF.